This T cell receptor beta chain was sequenced in a study of blood T cells in healthy people across ages. On this clonotype itself: What it binds is not known.

Extractions gave at least 6 micrograms of total RNA per sample. Combining a sample-barcoded 5' primer with a J-beta primer mix, a second PCR ran for roughly 7 to 12 cycles. TCRdb redid the calling of the 5' RACE reads with MiXCR, one entry per CDR3 protein. The data contain about 1.6 million distinct CDR3 sequences, approximately 32% of them singletons. In germline, CDR1 is SGDLS, CDR2 YYNGEE. There are 13 residues in the CDR3. The V end lost 5 bases, the J end lost 4 bases, and 12 bases lay between the germline ends. Notes on the study in general: The study found more naive CD4+ cells and higher diversity in long-lived than aged donors.

Sequenced sample: blood. The chain joins TRBV9 to TRBJ1-1; D possibly corresponds to TRBD1 (6 bases). The source of this sequence is a woman aged 25 to 39 in good health. In DNA, the CDR3 is TGTGCCAGCAGTCCGGAGGGGGTCACTGAAGCTTTCTTT. Amino acid sequence: CASSPEGVTEAFF.